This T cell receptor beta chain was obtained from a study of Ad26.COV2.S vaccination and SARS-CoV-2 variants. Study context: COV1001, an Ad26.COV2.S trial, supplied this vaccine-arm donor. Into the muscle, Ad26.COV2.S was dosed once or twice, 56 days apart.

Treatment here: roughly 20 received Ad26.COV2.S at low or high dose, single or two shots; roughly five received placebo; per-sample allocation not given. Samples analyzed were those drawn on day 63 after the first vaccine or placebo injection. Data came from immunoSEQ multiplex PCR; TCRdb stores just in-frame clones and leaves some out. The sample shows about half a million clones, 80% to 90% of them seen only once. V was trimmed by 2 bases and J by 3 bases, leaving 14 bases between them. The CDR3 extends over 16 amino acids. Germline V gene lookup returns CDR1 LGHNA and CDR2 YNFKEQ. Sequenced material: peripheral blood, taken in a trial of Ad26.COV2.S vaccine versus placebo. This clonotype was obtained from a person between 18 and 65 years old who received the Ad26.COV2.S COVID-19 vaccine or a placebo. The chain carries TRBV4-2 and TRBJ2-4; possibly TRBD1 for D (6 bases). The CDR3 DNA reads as TGTGCCAGCAGCCAAACGGTTGACAGGAGCAAAAACATTCAGTACTTC. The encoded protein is CASSQTVDRSKNIQYF.